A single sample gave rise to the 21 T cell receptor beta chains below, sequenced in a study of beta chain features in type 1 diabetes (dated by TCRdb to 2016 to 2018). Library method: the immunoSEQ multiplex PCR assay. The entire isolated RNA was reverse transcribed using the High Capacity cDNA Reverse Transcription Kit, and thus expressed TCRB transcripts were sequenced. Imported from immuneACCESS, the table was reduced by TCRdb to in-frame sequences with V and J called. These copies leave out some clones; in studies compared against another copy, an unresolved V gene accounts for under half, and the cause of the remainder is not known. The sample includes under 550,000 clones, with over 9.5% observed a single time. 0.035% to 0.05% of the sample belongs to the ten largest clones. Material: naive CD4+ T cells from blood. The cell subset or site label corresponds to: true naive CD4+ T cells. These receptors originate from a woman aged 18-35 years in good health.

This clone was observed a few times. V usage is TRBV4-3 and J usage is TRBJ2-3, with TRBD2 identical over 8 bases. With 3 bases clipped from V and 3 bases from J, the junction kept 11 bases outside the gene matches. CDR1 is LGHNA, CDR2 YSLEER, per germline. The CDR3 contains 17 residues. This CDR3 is CASSQQAGGGGTDTQYF. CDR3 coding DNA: TGCGCCAGCAGCCAGCAGGCGGGGGGCGGAGGAACAGATACGCAGTATTTT.

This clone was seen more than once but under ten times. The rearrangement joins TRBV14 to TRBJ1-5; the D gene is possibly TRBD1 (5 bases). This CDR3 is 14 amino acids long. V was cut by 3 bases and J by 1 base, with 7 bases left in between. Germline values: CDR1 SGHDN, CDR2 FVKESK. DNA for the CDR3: TGTGCCAGCAGCCATGGGGCGAGCAATCAGCCCCAGCATTTT. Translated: CASSHGASNQPQHF.

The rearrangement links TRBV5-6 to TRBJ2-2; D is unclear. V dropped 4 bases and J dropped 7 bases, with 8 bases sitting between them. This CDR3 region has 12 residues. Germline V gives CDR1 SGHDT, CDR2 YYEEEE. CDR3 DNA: TGTGCCAGCAGCCCCTGGGGCGGGGAGCTGTTTTTT. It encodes CASSPWGGELFF.

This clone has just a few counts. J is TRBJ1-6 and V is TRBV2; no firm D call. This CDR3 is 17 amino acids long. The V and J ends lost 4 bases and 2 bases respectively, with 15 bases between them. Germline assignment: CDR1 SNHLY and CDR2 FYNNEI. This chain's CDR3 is CASSVEGHIAYNSPLHF. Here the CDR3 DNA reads TGTGCCAGCAGTGTCGAAGGCCATATCGCCTATAATTCACCCCTCCACTTT.

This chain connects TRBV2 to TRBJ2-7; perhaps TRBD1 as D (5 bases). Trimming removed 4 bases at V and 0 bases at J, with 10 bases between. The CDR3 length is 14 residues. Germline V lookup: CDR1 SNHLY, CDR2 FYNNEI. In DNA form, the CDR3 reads TGTGCCAGCAGTGGGCAGGGTAGCTCCTACGAGCAGTACTTC. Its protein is CASSGQGSSYEQYF.

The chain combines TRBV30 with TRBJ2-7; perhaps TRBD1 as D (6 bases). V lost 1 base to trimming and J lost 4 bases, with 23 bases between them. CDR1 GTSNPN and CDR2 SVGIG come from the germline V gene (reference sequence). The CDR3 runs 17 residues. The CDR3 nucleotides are TGTGCCTGGAGTGGTGGTAGGGCAGGGGCTTCCCGTTACGAGCAGTACTTC. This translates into CAWSGGRAGASRYEQYF.

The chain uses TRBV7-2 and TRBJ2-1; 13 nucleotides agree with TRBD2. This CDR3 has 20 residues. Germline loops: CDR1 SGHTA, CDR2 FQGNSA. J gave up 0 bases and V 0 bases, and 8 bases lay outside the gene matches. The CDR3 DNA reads TGTGCCAGCAGCTTAGCGTCCCGACTAGCGGGGGGATTCTCCTACAATGAGCAGTTCTTC. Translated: CASSLASRLAGGFSYNEQFF.

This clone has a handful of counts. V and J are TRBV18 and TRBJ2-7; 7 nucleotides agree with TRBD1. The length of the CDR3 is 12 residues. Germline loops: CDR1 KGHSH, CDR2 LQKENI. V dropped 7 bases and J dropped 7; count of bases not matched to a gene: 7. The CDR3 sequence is CASWRQGHEQYF. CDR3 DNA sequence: TGTGCCAGCTGGCGACAGGGCCATGAGCAGTACTTC.

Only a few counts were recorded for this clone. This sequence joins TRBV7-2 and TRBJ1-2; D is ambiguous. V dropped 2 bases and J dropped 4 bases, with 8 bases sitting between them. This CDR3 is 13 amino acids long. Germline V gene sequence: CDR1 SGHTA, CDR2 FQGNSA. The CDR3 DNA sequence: TGTGCCAGCAGCTTAACAGCTCCCTATGGCTACACCTTC. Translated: CASSLTAPYGYTF.

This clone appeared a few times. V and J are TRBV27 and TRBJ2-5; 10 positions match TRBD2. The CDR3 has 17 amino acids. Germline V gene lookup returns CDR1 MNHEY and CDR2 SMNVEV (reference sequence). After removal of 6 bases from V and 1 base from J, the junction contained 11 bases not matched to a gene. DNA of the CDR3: TGTGCCAGCAGAAAGATCAGAACTAGCGGGGTCCAAGAGACCCAGTACTTC. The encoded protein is CASRKIRTSGVQETQYF.

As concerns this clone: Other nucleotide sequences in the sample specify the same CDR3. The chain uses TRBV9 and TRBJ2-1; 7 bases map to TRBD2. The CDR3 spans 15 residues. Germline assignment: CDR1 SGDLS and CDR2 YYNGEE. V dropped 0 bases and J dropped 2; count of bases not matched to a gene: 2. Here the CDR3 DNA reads TGTGCCAGCAGCGTAGCAAGCGGGGCCTACAATGAGCAGTTCTTC. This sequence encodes CASSVASGAYNEQFF.

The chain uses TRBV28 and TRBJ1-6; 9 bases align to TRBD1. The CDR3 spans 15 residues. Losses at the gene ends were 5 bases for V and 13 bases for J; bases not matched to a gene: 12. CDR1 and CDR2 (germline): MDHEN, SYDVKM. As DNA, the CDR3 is TGTGCCAGCAGTCCCACAGGGGGCCCCAGGGGGCCCCTCCACTTT. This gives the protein CASSPTGGPRGPLHF.

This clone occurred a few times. Written as DNA, the CDR3 is TGCAGCGTTCCCAGGACAGGGCTTAAGGATGGCTACACCTTC. Translating gives CSVPRTGLKDGYTF. The rearrangement joins TRBV29-1 to TRBJ1-2, with 8 bases identical to TRBD1. The length of the CDR3 is 14 residues. The germline CDR1 and CDR2 sequences are SQVTM and ANQGSEA. With 5 bases clipped from V and 6 bases from J, the junction kept 11 bases outside the gene matches. The whole variable domain, remainder taken from reference TRBV29-1 and TRBJ1-2, is SAVISQKPSRDICQRGTSLTIQCQVDSQVTMMFWYRQQPGQSLTLIATANQGSEATYESGFVIDKFPISRPNLTFSTLTVSNMSPEDSSIYLCSVPRTGLKDGYTFGSGTRLTVV.

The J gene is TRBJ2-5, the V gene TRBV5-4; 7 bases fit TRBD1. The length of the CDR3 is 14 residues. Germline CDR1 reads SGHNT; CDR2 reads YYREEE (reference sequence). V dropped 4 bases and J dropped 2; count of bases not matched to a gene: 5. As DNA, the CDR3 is TGTGCCAGCAGCGAGGGACAGCTTCAAGAGACCCAGTACTTC. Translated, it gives CASSEGQLQETQYF.

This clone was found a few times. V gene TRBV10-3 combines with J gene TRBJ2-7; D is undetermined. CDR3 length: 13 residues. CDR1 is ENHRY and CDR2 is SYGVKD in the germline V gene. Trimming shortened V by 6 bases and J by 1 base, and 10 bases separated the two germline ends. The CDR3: CAIRSSASYEQYV. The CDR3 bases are TGTGCCATCAGATCCTCTGCTTCCTACGAGCAGTACGTC.

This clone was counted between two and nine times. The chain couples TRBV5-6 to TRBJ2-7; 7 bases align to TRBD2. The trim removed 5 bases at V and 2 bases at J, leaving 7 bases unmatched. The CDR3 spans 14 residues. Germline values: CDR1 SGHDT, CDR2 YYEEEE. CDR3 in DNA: TGTGCCAGCAGAAAACTAGCGAGGCCCTACGAGCAGTACTTC. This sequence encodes CASRKLARPYEQYF.

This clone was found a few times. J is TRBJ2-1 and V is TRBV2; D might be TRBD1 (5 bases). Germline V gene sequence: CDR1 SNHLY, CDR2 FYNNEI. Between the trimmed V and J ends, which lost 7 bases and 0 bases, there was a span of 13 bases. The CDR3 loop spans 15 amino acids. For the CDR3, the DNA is TGTGCCAGCATCGATCAGGGAAGCTCCTACAATGAGCAGTTCTTC. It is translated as CASIDQGSSYNEQFF.

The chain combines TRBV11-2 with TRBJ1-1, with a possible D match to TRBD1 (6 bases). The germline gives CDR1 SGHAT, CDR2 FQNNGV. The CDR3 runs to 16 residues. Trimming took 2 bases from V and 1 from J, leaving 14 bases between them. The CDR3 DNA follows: TGTGCCAGCAGCTTATGGGGCAGGGGAGGGAACACTGAAGCTTTCTTT. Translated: CASSLWGRGGNTEAFF.

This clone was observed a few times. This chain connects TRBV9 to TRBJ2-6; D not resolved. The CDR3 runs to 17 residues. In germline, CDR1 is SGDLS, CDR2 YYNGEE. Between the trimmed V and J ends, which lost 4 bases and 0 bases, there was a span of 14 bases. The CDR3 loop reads CASSPRAVVSGANVLTF. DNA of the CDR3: TGTGCCAGCAGCCCCCGCGCGGTAGTCTCTGGGGCCAACGTCCTGACTTTC.

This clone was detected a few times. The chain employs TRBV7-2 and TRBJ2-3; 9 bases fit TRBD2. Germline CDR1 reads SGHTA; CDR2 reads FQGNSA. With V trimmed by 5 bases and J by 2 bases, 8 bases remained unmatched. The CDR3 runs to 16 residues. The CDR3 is CASSPRVAGVTDTQYF. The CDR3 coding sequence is TGTGCCAGCAGCCCCAGGGTAGCGGGGGTCACAGATACGCAGTATTTT.

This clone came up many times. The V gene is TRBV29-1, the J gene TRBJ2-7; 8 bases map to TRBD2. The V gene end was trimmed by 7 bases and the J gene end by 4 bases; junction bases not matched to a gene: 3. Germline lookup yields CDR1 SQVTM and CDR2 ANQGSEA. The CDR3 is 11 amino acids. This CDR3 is CSAGRGYEQYF. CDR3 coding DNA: TGCAGCGCCGGGAGGGGGTACGAGCAGTACTTC.